These T cell receptor beta chains were read from a single sample in a study of identical twins. TCRdb passed the 5' RACE reads through MiXCR, listing each CDR3 protein once. The table records some 590,000 distinct CDR3 sequences, roughly 9.5% of them present only once. Separately, the same data were catalogued under a study of yellow fever vaccine responses in identical twins.

The material sequenced was PBMCs. These receptors were collected from a woman aged 18-30 years in good health. The CDR3 runs from the conserved cysteine through the conserved F or W. The order of the fields is V gene, J gene, clone size, D gene, CDR3 protein, CDR3 DNA. The D gene is left open where the match is weak. Where a row states a size, it is once, few, many or the class of an expanded clone; other rows omit it.

v_call: TRBV5-5; j_call: TRBJ2-7; clone_size: -; d_call: -; cdr3_aa: CASSFESGASQYF; cdr3_nt: TGTGCCAGCAGCTTCGAATCCGGGGCCTCGCAGTACTTC
v_call: TRBV4-1; j_call: TRBJ2-3; clone_size: -; d_call: -; cdr3_aa: CASSQEGVGKGAQYF; cdr3_nt: TGCGCCAGCAGCCAAGAGGGAGTGGGGAAAGGAGCGCAGTATTTT
v_call: TRBV12-3/TRBV12-4; j_call: TRBJ1-4; clone_size: few; d_call: -; cdr3_aa: CASSLGGASHEKLFF; cdr3_nt: TGTGCCAGCAGTTTAGGGGGGGCGTCCCATGAAAAACTGTTTTTT
v_call: TRBV6-5; j_call: TRBJ2-1; clone_size: many; d_call: TRBD1; cdr3_aa: CASSFRGDREIEQFF; cdr3_nt: TGTGCCAGCAGTTTTCGGGGGGACAGGGAGATTGAGCAGTTCTTC
v_call: TRBV12-3/TRBV12-4; j_call: TRBJ1-5; clone_size: -; d_call: TRBD1; cdr3_aa: CASSFGQGKGNQPQHF; cdr3_nt: TGTGCCAGCAGTTTCGGACAGGGCAAAGGCAATCAGCCCCAGCATTTT
v_call: TRBV12-3/TRBV12-4; j_call: TRBJ2-5; clone_size: -; d_call: -; cdr3_aa: CASSLRPGTGTRGTQYF; cdr3_nt: TGTGCCAGCAGCTTGCGGCCCGGGACAGGGACTAGGGGGACCCAGTACTTC
v_call: TRBV2; j_call: TRBJ2-2; clone_size: many; d_call: TRBD1; cdr3_aa: CASSERQGANGELFF; cdr3_nt: TGTGCCAGCAGTGAGCGACAGGGGGCGAACGGGGAGCTGTTTTTT
v_call: TRBV20-1; j_call: TRBJ2-7; clone_size: few; d_call: TRBD1; cdr3_aa: CSARKIDRGLLSSYEQYF; cdr3_nt: TGCAGTGCTAGAAAAATAGACAGGGGCCTCCTCAGCTCCTACGAGCAGTACTTC
v_call: TRBV20-1; j_call: TRBJ2-1; clone_size: many; d_call: -; cdr3_aa: CSASLGAGGYEQFF; cdr3_nt: TGCAGTGCTAGCTTAGGGGCCGGGGGTTATGAGCAGTTCTTC
v_call: TRBV11-1; j_call: TRBJ2-3; clone_size: -; d_call: -; cdr3_aa: CASSPSPTLLVRSTDTQYF; cdr3_nt: TGTGCCAGCAGCCCCTCCCCAACTCTACTAGTGAGGAGCACAGATACGCAGTATTTT
v_call: TRBV4-1; j_call: TRBJ2-3; clone_size: few; d_call: -; cdr3_aa: CASSQLNMGFTDTQYF; cdr3_nt: TGCGCCAGCAGCCAACTGAATATGGGTTTCACAGATACGCAGTATTTT